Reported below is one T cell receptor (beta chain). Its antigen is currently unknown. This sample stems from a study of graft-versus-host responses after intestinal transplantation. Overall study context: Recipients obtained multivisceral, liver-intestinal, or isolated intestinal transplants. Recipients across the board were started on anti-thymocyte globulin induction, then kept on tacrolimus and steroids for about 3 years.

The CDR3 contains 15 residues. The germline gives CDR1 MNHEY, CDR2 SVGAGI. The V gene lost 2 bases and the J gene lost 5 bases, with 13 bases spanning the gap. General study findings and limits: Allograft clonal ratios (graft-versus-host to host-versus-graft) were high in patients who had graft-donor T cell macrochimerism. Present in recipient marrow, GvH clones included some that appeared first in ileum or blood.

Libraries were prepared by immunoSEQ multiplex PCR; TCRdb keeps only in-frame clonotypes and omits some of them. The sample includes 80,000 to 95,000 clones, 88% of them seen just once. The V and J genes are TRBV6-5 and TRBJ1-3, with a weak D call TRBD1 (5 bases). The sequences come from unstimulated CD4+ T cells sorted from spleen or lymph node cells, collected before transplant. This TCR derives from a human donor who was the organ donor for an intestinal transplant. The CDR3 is CASSYEPGGRNTIYF. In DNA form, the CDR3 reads TGTGCCAGCAGTTACGAACCCGGGGGGAGAAACACCATATATTTT.